These 3 T cell receptor beta chains came from one sample sequenced in a study of blood T cells in healthy people across ages. Using a J-beta primer mix together with a sample-barcoded 5' primer, a second PCR was run for roughly 7 to 11 cycles. TCRdb recomputed calls from the 5' RACE reads with MiXCR, one row per CDR3 protein. The repertoire holds about 1.4 million distinct CDR3 sequences, approximately 60% seen once, with about 6.7% in the top ten. The sample was blood. The receptors shown here come from a man between 18 and 35 years old in good health.

This clonotype occurred a few times. V is TRBV5-1 and J is TRBJ2-5, with D perhaps matching TRBD1 (5 bases). V lost 2 bases and J lost 3, with 14 bases in between. Germline loops: CDR1 SGHRS, CDR2 YFSETQ. CDR3 size: 15 residues. CDR3 nucleotide sequence: TGCGCCAGCAGCTTCGTTGGGCAGGGTGAAGAGACCCAGTACTTC. Translated, it gives CASSFVGQGEETQYF. Using reference TRBV5-1 and TRBJ2-5 for the parts outside the CDR3, the full variable domain is KAGVTQTPRYLIKTRGQQVTLSCSPISGHRSVSWYQQTPGQGLQFLFEYFSETQRNKGNFPGRFSGRQFSNSRSEMNVSTLELGDSALYLCASSFVGQGEETQYFGPGTRLLVL.

The chain couples TRBV25-1 to TRBJ1-6, with D uncertain. This CDR3 spans 13 amino acids. The V and J ends lost 2 bases and 10 bases respectively, with 9 bases between them. Germline V gives CDR1 MGHDK, CDR2 SYGVNS. CDR3 loop: CASSEIGLSPLHF. In nucleotides, the CDR3 is TGTGCCAGCAGTGAAATAGGCCTCTCACCCCTCCACTTT.

A few counts support this clonotype. The rearrangement joins TRBV10-3 to TRBJ1-1; D might be TRBD1 (6 bases). This CDR3 region has 15 residues. Germline-derived CDR1 and CDR2 are ENHRY and SYGVKD. Deletions cut 7 bases from V and 3 bases from J, with 18 bases between. The CDR3 spells CAITAGQLSDTEAFF. CDR3 nucleotides: TGTGCCATCACTGCCGGACAGTTGTCGGACACTGAAGCTTTCTTT.